Detailed here is one T cell receptor (beta chain). CD8+ and CD4+ blood T cells underwent TCR beta sequencing. The individuals used as controls were healthy donors who had been matched for both age and sex. In contrast to the negatively isolated CD8+ and CD4+ T cells, TEMRA cells were FACS-enriched. This specimen comes from a study of CD8 T cells in Susac syndrome. J lost 6 bases, V lost 4 bases, and 6 bases had no gene match. This CDR3 has 15 residues. Per the germline V gene, CDR1 is MNHNS and CDR2 is SASEGT. Random hexamers primed reverse transcription of about 0.45 to 1 ug RNA. The authors amplified TCR beta CDR3 across 54 Vbeta and 13 Jbeta using immunoSEQ multiplex PCR. TCRdb itself ran the immunoSEQ multiplex PCR reads through MiXCR, one entry per CDR3 protein. Among some 120,000 distinct CDR3 sequences, 90% to 95% were seen once, and the ten largest hold around 0.12%.

This clonotype originated in a human donor in good health. This chain links TRBV6-1 with TRBJ1-4, with 9 positions matching TRBD1. Sequenced: CD4+ T cells from PBMCs. The CDR3 coding sequence is TGTGCCAGCAGTGGATTGACAGGGGGTGATGAAAAACTGTTTTTT. Amino acid sequence: CASSGLTGGDEKLFF.